One sample yielded the 22 T cell receptor beta chains listed below, sequenced in a study of blood T cell repertoires in COVID-19. Sequencing used immunoSEQ multiplex PCR; TCRdb keeps in-frame clones, though not all of them. Of roughly 500,000 clones in the sample, roughly 85% were seen once. The sample taken for sequencing was peripheral blood. These receptors all come from a human donor in a cohort sampled during active COVID-19.

The chain couples TRBV2 to TRBJ1-5; 8 bases map to TRBD1. Trimming cost V 8 bases and J 1 base; bases outside gene matches: 4. Germline values: CDR1 SNHLY, CDR2 FYNNEI. The CDR3 has 14 residues. CDR3 in amino acids: CASSGQGSNQPQHF. The CDR3 DNA reads as TGTGCCAGCTCCGGACAGGGCAGCAATCAGCCCCAGCATTTT.

The genes are TRBV4-1 and TRBJ2-7; 13 nucleotides align to TRBD2. The J segment lost 7 bases and the V segment lost 0 bases, leaving 12 bases of the junction unmatched. The CDR3 is 18 amino acids. CDR1 and CDR2 (germline): MGHRA, YSYEKL. The CDR3 here is CASSQDRLAGGKAGEQYF. DNA of the CDR3: TGCGCCAGCAGCCAAGATCGACTAGCGGGAGGAAAGGCGGGTGAGCAGTACTTC.

V usage is TRBV7-3 and J usage is TRBJ2-3; unclear D gene. The CDR3 consists of 13 residues. Trimming removed 3 bases from V and 3 bases from J, with 7 bases in between. The germline V gene encodes CDR1 SGHTA and CDR2 FQGTGA. The CDR3 protein is CASSFPGTDTQYF. CDR3 DNA: TGTGCCAGCAGCTTCCCCGGGACAGATACGCAGTATTTT. Variable domain in full (rest from reference TRBV7-3 and TRBJ2-3): GAGVSQTPSNKVTEKGKYVELRCDPISGHTALYWYRQSLGQGPEFLIYFQGTGAADDSGLPNDRFFAVRPEGSVSTLKIQRTERGDSAVYLCASSFPGTDTQYFGPGTRLTVL.

The chain combines TRBV15 with TRBJ2-2, with D perhaps TRBD2 (5 bases). Germline V gives CDR1 LNHNV, CDR2 YYDKDF (reference sequence). CDR3 size: 16 residues. Trimming pared 5 bases from V and 3 bases from J, leaving 16 bases between. The CDR3 sequence: CATSRFEYGDTGELFF. CDR3 nucleotide sequence: TGTGCCACCAGCCGATTTGAATACGGGGACACCGGGGAGCTGTTTTTT.

The DNA for the CDR3 is TGTGCCAGCAGTCCCCCCTCACTAGCGGGAGGCACAGATACGCAGTATTTT. As protein: CASSPPSLAGGTDTQYF. This chain links TRBV27 with TRBJ2-3; the match to TRBD2 covers 11 bases. The CDR3 covers 17 residues. CDR1 MNHEY and CDR2 SMNVEV come from the germline V gene (reference sequence). The V and J ends lost 5 bases and 1 base, in that order; junction bases with no gene match: 8.

The chain links TRBV6-6 to TRBJ1-1, with a weak D call TRBD1 (5 bases). Trimming left V 7 bases short and J 0 bases short, with 6 bases between. Germline V gene data show CDR1 as MNHNY and CDR2 as SVGAGI (reference sequence). The CDR3 extends over 12 amino acids. The CDR3 reads CASTGMNTEAFF. The DNA for the CDR3 is TGTGCCAGCACAGGGATGAACACTGAAGCTTTCTTT.

This chain connects TRBV6-8 to TRBJ2-1, with TRBD1 identical over 8 bases. V shed 6 bases and J 6 bases; nucleotides not matched to a gene: 4. Germline V lookup: CDR1 MNHGY, CDR2 SAAAGT. This CDR3 is 13 amino acids long. The CDR3: CASRRQGLNEQFF. The CDR3 region has the DNA TGTGCCAGCAGGCGACAGGGGCTCAATGAGCAGTTCTTC.

This clone has a single count. The chain has TRBV19 and TRBJ2-7; 9 bases fit TRBD2. The CDR3 has 15 residues. Germline-derived CDR1 and CDR2 are LNHDA and SQIVND (reference sequence). Trimming cost V 6 bases and J 2 bases; bases outside gene matches: 8. The CDR3 DNA is TGTGCCAGTAGCCCGGCGGGGGGGCTGACCTACGAGCAGTACTTC. Amino acid sequence: CASSPAGGLTYEQYF.

The V gene is TRBV5-1, the J gene TRBJ2-3; a possible D gene is TRBD2 (6 bases). Germline V gene sequence: CDR1 SGHRS, CDR2 YFSETQ. The CDR3 contains 16 residues. The germline V and J ends were trimmed by 0 bases and 6 bases, with 17 bases remaining between them. The CDR3 reads CASSLVGSGLTDTQYF. The CDR3 region has the DNA TGCGCCAGCAGCTTGGTGGGGAGCGGGTTGACGGATACGCAGTATTTT.

The gene calls are TRBV7-9 and TRBJ1-1; D may be TRBD1 (5 bases). This CDR3 comprises 14 residues. In germline, CDR1 is SEHNR, CDR2 FQNEAQ (reference sequence). V was cut by 7 bases and J by 0 bases, with 12 bases left in between. CDR3 protein: CASTLTELNTEAFF. The CDR3, as DNA: TGTGCCAGCACCCTGACAGAGTTGAACACTGAAGCTTTCTTT.

CDR3 sequence reads: CASSETSASYEQYF. DNA for the CDR3: TGTGCCAGCAGTGAAACTAGCGCGTCCTACGAGCAGTACTTC. The rearrangement joins TRBV6-1 to TRBJ2-7, with 7 bases matching TRBD2. The germline V gene encodes CDR1 MNHNS and CDR2 SASEGT. V gave up 2 bases and J gave up 1 base; unmatched junction bases: 2. The CDR3 is 14 amino acids.

This sequence joins TRBV4-1 and TRBJ2-7; 8 positions agree with TRBD2. CDR1 and CDR2 from the germline V gene are MGHRA and YSYEKL. Trimming removed 4 bases from V and 2 bases from J; junction bases left unmatched: 13. The length of the CDR3 is 17 residues. The CDR3 loop reads CASSRGDGGGGTYEQYF. Here the CDR3 DNA reads TGCGCCAGCAGCCGAGGAGACGGGGGGGGAGGGACCTACGAGCAGTACTTC.

CDR3 sequence: CASSQVGSGRAAYEQYF. The CDR3, as DNA: TGTGCCAGCAGCCAAGTTGGTAGCGGGAGGGCCGCGTACGAGCAGTACTTC. V gene TRBV3-1 (or the pseudogene TRBV3-2) combines with J gene TRBJ2-7; 11 bases align to TRBD2. The germline CDR1 and CDR2 sequences are LGHDT and YNNKEL (reference sequence). V trimming: 1 base; J trimming: 4 bases; junction bases outside the gene matches: 9. The CDR3 runs to 17 residues.

The V gene is TRBV27, the J gene TRBJ1-1; D is possibly TRBD1 (6 bases). Germline V gene sequence: CDR1 MNHEY, CDR2 SMNVEV (reference sequence). V was cut by 2 bases and J by 0 bases, with 22 bases left in between. The CDR3 consists of 19 residues. CDR3 coding DNA: TGTGCCAGCAGTTTAAACCCCTCCCTGGTGGCAGGGGTGAACACTGAAGCTTTCTTT. Translation gives CASSLNPSLVAGVNTEAFF.

This clone was observed a few times. V usage is TRBV7-2 and J usage is TRBJ2-1, with TRBD2 matching 8 bases. The V gene's germline CDR1 is SGHTA and CDR2 FQGNSA. The CDR3 has 13 residues. Trimming at V came to 3 bases and at J to 7 bases, leaving 2 bases not matched to a gene. The CDR3 protein is CASSFSSGNEQFF. DNA of the CDR3: TGTGCCAGCAGCTTTTCTAGCGGGAATGAGCAGTTCTTC.

The chain has TRBV7-2 and TRBJ2-1; TRBD2 might be the D (7 bases). Deletions cut 7 bases from V and 2 bases from J, with 12 bases between. This CDR3 is 14 amino acids long. Germline CDR1 is SGHTA and CDR2 is FQGNSA. CDR3 in DNA: TGTGCCAGCAAGGGGAGGGGGGCCTACAATGAGCAGTTCTTC. The encoded protein is CASKGRGAYNEQFF.

The rearrangement uses TRBV18 and TRBJ1-1; 7 bases line up with TRBD1. The junction had 16 bases not matched to a gene; V was cut back by 0 bases and J by 6 bases. The germline V gene has CDR1 KGHSH and CDR2 LQKENI. This CDR3 contains 18 residues. This CDR3 reads CASSPPYRGRLKGAEAFF. The CDR3 DNA reads as TGTGCCAGCTCACCACCTTATAGGGGGCGCCTGAAAGGAGCTGAAGCTTTCTTT.

This clone was detected a few times. The chain joins TRBV28 to TRBJ1-2; D gene uncertain. Looked up from germline, CDR1 is MDHEN and CDR2 is SYDVKM. Trimming took 8 bases from V and 5 from J, leaving 6 bases between them. There are 10 residues in the CDR3. The CDR3 sequence is CASFMYGYTF. The CDR3 nucleotides are TGTGCCAGCTTCATGTATGGCTACACCTTC.

This chain links TRBV19 with TRBJ2-7, with 7 bases identical to TRBD1. The CDR3 is 15 amino acids. The V gene's germline CDR1 is LNHDA and CDR2 SQIVND (reference sequence). Germline trimming cut 8 bases from V and 2 bases from J; bases unmatched to any gene: 12. CDR3 loop: CASSPRGQLTYEQYF. CDR3 DNA sequence: TGTGCCAGTTCCCCTAGGGGACAGTTAACCTACGAGCAGTACTTC. Variable domain in full (rest from reference TRBV19 and TRBJ2-7): DGGITQSPKYLFRKEGQNVTLSCEQNLNHDAMYWYRQDPGQGLRLIYYSQIVNDFQKGDIAEGYSVSREKKESFPLTVTSAQKNPTAFYLCASSPRGQLTYEQYFGPGTRLTVT.

This clone was observed once. The chain has TRBV5-5 and TRBJ1-1; TRBD1 agrees at 7 bases. The length of the CDR3 is 15 residues. Germline assignment: CDR1 SGHKS and CDR2 YYEKEE (reference sequence). Trimming cost V 2 bases and J 5 bases; bases outside gene matches: 9. The CDR3 loop reads CASSFNRGRGTEAFF. The CDR3 coding sequence is TGTGCCAGCAGCTTTAACAGGGGACGAGGGACTGAAGCTTTCTTT.

The CDR3 region has the DNA TGTGCCAGCAGTCCTCAAATACAGGGGGCGAGCTACACCTTC. This encodes CASSPQIQGASYTF. V is TRBV6-5 and J is TRBJ1-2; the match to TRBD1 covers 9 bases. The V gene end was trimmed by 5 bases and the J gene end by 9 bases; junction bases not matched to a gene: 10. CDR3 length equals 14 residues. Germline-derived CDR1 and CDR2 are MNHEY and SVGAGI.

The chain carries TRBV30 and TRBJ1-2; maybe TRBD1 (5 bases). CDR3 length: 12 residues. Germline CDR1 is GTSNPN and CDR2 is SVGIG (reference sequence). V was shortened by 4 bases and J by 7 bases, with 13 bases between the two germline ends. The CDR3 protein is CAWIGQGGGYTF. The CDR3 DNA reads as TGTGCCTGGATAGGCCAGGGAGGTGGCTACACCTTC.